This entry lists 26 T cell receptor beta chains sequenced from one sample in a study of vaccination effects on CD4 cells after COVID-19. Scientists isolated CD4+ T cells after a roughly 9-day culture period ended. These receptors' targets are unknown. Sequencing was performed with immunoSEQ multiplex PCR; in TCRdb, only in-frame clones are kept and a portion is missing. The data show around 45,000 clones, about 80% seen once. Specimen: CD4+ T cells from PBMCs cultured without peptide, collected before COVID-19 vaccination. These receptors originate from a human donor who had a prior SARS-CoV-2 infection.

This clone was counted only a few times. V and J are TRBV30 and TRBJ2-2; the D gene is possibly TRBD1 (8 bases). V lost 0 bases to trimming and J lost 6 bases, with 14 bases between them. This CDR3 is 15 amino acids long. The germline V gene has CDR1 GTSNPN and CDR2 SVGIG (reference sequence). The CDR3 DNA sequence: TGTGCCTGGAGTGTACAGGGGGGGGCCGCCGGGGAGCTGTTTTTT. This translates into CAWSVQGGAAGELFF.

In its sample, this clone was seen once. The CDR3 protein is CASSPDQPYEQYF. DNA for the CDR3: TGTGCCAGCTCACCTGACCAACCGTACGAGCAGTACTTC. The chain recombines TRBV18 with TRBJ2-7, with unresolved D. V lost 3 bases and J lost 4, with 10 bases in between. CDR1 is KGHSH, CDR2 LQKENI, per germline. The length of the CDR3 is 13 residues.

The DNA of the CDR3 is TGCGCCAGCAGCTTGGACAGCCTGTACAATGAGCAGTTCTTC. Its translation is CASSLDSLYNEQFF. This chain uses TRBV5-1 with TRBJ2-1; D unresolved. The CDR3 has 14 amino acids. Germline V lookup: CDR1 SGHRS, CDR2 YFSETQ. The V end was cut by 0 bases, the J end by 4 bases, with 8 bases between.

DNA for the CDR3: TGTGCCAGCAGCGTTGTCCCCGCACATGACAATGAGCAGTTCTTC. Translation: CASSVVPAHDNEQFF. The chain recombines TRBV9 with TRBJ2-1; D is undetermined. The CDR3 sequence is 15 residues long. V shed 2 bases and J shed 5 bases, with 14 bases lying between them. Germline CDR1 and CDR2: SGDLS and YYNGEE.

This chain connects TRBV4-1 to TRBJ2-7; D remains ambiguous. The CDR3 covers 17 residues. Trimming shortened V by 1 base and J by 2 bases, and 18 bases separated the two germline ends. From germline, CDR1 is MGHRA and CDR2 YSYEKL. The chain's CDR3 is CASSQVVRQSHPYEQYF. In DNA, the CDR3 is TGCGCCAGCAGCCAAGTTGTTAGGCAATCCCACCCCTACGAGCAGTACTTC.

This rearrangement joins TRBV4-3 to TRBJ2-1; D perhaps matches TRBD2 (6 bases). The CDR3 totals 16 residues. V lost 0 bases, J lost 4 bases, and 13 bases lay in between. Germline loops: CDR1 LGHNA, CDR2 YSLEER. CDR3 sequence (DNA): TGCGCCAGCAGCCAAGATAGCGGACTACAATACAATGAGCAGTTCTTC. Protein: CASSQDSGLQYNEQFF.

This chain links TRBV6-5 with TRBJ1-4; 7 positions agree with TRBD1. In germline, CDR1 is MNHEY, CDR2 SVGAGI. This CDR3 has 14 amino acids. The V and J ends lost 6 bases and 4 bases, in that order; junction bases with no gene match: 5. CDR3: CASRTGSGNEKLFF. The CDR3 DNA reads TGTGCCAGCAGGACAGGGTCGGGTAATGAAAAACTGTTTTTT.

The CDR3 DNA follows: TGTGCCAGCAGTTACCCTACCCGACAGGGGGGGGCGACCGGGGAGCTGTTTTTT. Translating it yields CASSYPTRQGGATGELFF. The chain recombines TRBV6-2 or TRBV6-3 with TRBJ2-2, with 9 positions matching TRBD1. Germline CDR1 reads MNHEY; CDR2 reads SVGEGT. The CDR3 covers 18 residues. Trimming at V came to 2 bases and at J to 5 bases, leaving 12 bases not matched to a gene.

This clone was detected only a few times. The CDR3 bases are TGTGCCAGCAGCCAAGATCAAGGACAGCACACTGAAGCTTTCTTT. This encodes CASSQDQGQHTEAFF. This sequence joins TRBV4-2 and TRBJ1-1; perhaps TRBD1 as D (6 bases). Trimming took 0 bases from V and 3 from J, leaving 11 bases between them. The CDR3 consists of 15 residues. The germline gives CDR1 LGHNA, CDR2 YNFKEQ.

This clone was counted only a few times. V usage is TRBV5-8 and J usage is TRBJ2-5, with D maybe TRBD1 (5 bases). The CDR3 loop spans 12 amino acids. With 0 bases removed from V and 5 bases from J, the gap between germline ends came to 5 bases. Germline CDR1 is SGHTS and CDR2 is YDEGEE. The CDR3 DNA sequence: TGTGCCAGCAGCTTGGCAGGGGAGACCCAGTACTTC. It is translated as CASSLAGETQYF.

As DNA, the CDR3 is TGTGCCAGCAGCCAAGACGGCGGGAGTAACGCCGGGGAGCTGTTTTTT. This encodes CASSQDGGSNAGELFF. The rearrangement links TRBV3-1 (or the pseudogene TRBV3-2) to TRBJ2-2; TRBD2 matches at 7 bases. CDR3 length equals 16 residues. Trimming removed 0 bases from V and 6 bases from J; junction bases left unmatched: 7. Looked up from germline, CDR1 is LGHDT and CDR2 is YNNKEL (reference sequence).

The chain has TRBV3-1 (or the pseudogene TRBV3-2) and TRBJ2-7; 7 nucleotides agree with TRBD1. V was clipped by 4 bases and J by 6 bases; unmatched bases: 6. The CDR3 length is 13 residues. In germline, CDR1 is LGHDT, CDR2 YNNKEL (reference sequence). The CDR3 loop reads CASSPTGISEQYF. In DNA form, the CDR3 reads TGTGCCAGCAGCCCGACAGGGATCAGCGAGCAGTACTTC.

The chain combines TRBV7-4 with TRBJ2-7; no clear D. Germline V gene data show CDR1 as SGHVT and CDR2 as SQSDAQ. The CDR3 contains 15 residues. Trimming took 4 bases from V and 4 from J, leaving 17 bases between them. Written as DNA, the CDR3 is TGTGCCAGCAGCTCACCAAAAAAAGCCCCTTACGAGCAGTACTTC. Protein sequence: CASSSPKKAPYEQYF.

The chain carries TRBV12-3 or TRBV12-4 and TRBJ2-2; D not resolved. The CDR3 consists of 12 residues. Trimming cost V 6 bases and J 2 bases, with 4 bases left between them. The CDR3 DNA sequence: TGTGCCAGCAGCTTAAACACCGGGGAGCTGTTTTTT. This sequence encodes CASSLNTGELFF.

This clone was recorded a few times. In nucleotides, the CDR3 is TGTGCCAGCAGTGCGGACAAGAACACTGAAGCTTTCTTT. As protein: CASSADKNTEAFF. V gene TRBV2 combines with J gene TRBJ1-1; tentative D call: TRBD1 (5 bases). Trimming took 4 bases from V and 1 from J, leaving 7 bases between them. This CDR3 has 13 residues. Germline CDR1 is SNHLY and CDR2 is FYNNEI. Full variable domain (rest looked up from reference TRBV2 and TRBJ1-1): EPEVTQTPSHQVTQMGQEVILRCVPISNHLYFYWYRQILGQKVEFLVSFYNNEISEKSEIFDDQFSVERPDGSNFTLKIRSTKLEDSAMYFCASSADKNTEAFFGQGTRLTVV.

The chain couples TRBV7-2 to TRBJ1-2; no clear D gene. V was pared by 8 bases and J by 3 bases, with 13 bases between. Germline CDR1 and CDR2: SGHTA and FQGNSA. This CDR3 contains 13 residues. The CDR3 region is CASVGIRDYGYTF. In nucleotides, the CDR3 is TGTGCCAGCGTGGGCATACGGGACTATGGCTACACCTTC.

Sample share makes this clone medium-sized. The rearrangement uses TRBV27 and TRBJ1-1; a weak D match, TRBD1 (6 bases). Germline CDR1 reads MNHEY; CDR2 reads SMNVEV (reference sequence). This CDR3 contains 13 residues. V was cut by 5 bases and J by 4 bases, with 11 bases left in between. CDR3 nucleotides: TGTGCCAGCAGTCAACAGGGCCGCACTGAAGCTTTCTTT. Amino acid sequence: CASSQQGRTEAFF.

The gene calls are TRBV30 and TRBJ1-1; D is possibly TRBD1 (6 bases). V lost 4 bases and J lost 0, with 24 bases in between. This CDR3 contains 18 residues. The germline V gene encodes CDR1 GTSNPN and CDR2 SVGIG (reference sequence). This CDR3 is CAWTPTRQVGMVNTEAFF. The DNA for the CDR3 is TGTGCCTGGACCCCCACTCGACAGGTTGGGATGGTGAACACTGAAGCTTTCTTT.

This clone was picked up one time. This chain connects TRBV3-1 (or the pseudogene TRBV3-2) to TRBJ2-2; 7 bases agree with TRBD1. Germline V gives CDR1 LGHDT, CDR2 YNNKEL (reference sequence). This CDR3 is built from 12 residues. Losses at the gene ends were 7 bases for V and 6 bases for J; bases not matched to a gene: 2. The DNA for the CDR3 is TGTGCCAGCACCACAGGGGCCGGGGAGCTGTTTTTT. This encodes CASTTGAGELFF.

The chain couples TRBV28 to TRBJ1-2, with D unclear. The CDR3 is made up of 12 amino acids. Per the germline V gene, CDR1 is MDHEN and CDR2 is SYDVKM. Trimming took 5 bases from V and 2 from J, leaving 6 bases between them. The CDR3 sequence is CASSLGNYGYTF. In DNA, the CDR3 is TGTGCCAGCAGTCTCGGAAACTATGGCTACACCTTC.

V usage is TRBV7-2 and J usage is TRBJ1-2; 8 bases map to TRBD1. J lost 8 bases, V lost 4 bases, and 12 bases had no gene match. The CDR3 runs 15 residues. CDR1 is SGHTA and CDR2 is FQGNSA in the germline V gene. Written as DNA, the CDR3 is TGTGCCAGCAGCTCTCGGACAGGGATGAGCTACGGCTACACCTTC. Protein product: CASSSRTGMSYGYTF.

This chain links TRBV30 with TRBJ1-4, with D hard to call. V was cut by 0 bases and J by 10 bases, with 15 bases left in between. Germline values: CDR1 GTSNPN, CDR2 SVGIG (reference sequence). The CDR3 contains 14 residues. CDR3 residues: CAWSVGPGDGKLFF. The DNA for the CDR3 is TGTGCCTGGAGTGTAGGACCGGGAGATGGAAAACTGTTTTTT.

This rearrangement joins TRBV19 to TRBJ2-7, with 11 nucleotides matching TRBD2. Germline CDR1 reads LNHDA; CDR2 reads SQIVND (reference sequence). The CDR3 sequence is 15 residues long. Trimming cost V 6 bases and J 6 bases; bases outside gene matches: 10. CDR3 DNA: TGTGCCAGTAGGGTGACTAGCGGGAACGGAGTCGAGCAGTACTTC. Translated: CASRVTSGNGVEQYF. Using reference TRBV19 and TRBJ2-7 for the parts outside the CDR3, the full variable domain is DGGITQSPKYLFRKEGQNVTLSCEQNLNHDAMYWYRQDPGQGLRLIYYSQIVNDFQKGDIAEGYSVSREKKESFPLTVTSAQKNPTAFYLCASRVTSGNGVEQYFGPGTRLTVT.

The genes are TRBV5-4 and TRBJ2-1; 10 nucleotides agree with TRBD2. The trim removed 1 base at V and 8 bases at J, leaving 9 bases unmatched. Germline V gene sequence: CDR1 SGHNT, CDR2 YYREEE (reference sequence). This CDR3 has 16 residues. CDR3 sequence reads: CASSLRLAGVSDEQFF. CDR3 in DNA: TGTGCCAGCAGCTTGAGGCTAGCGGGAGTCTCGGATGAGCAGTTCTTC.

V is TRBV7-2 and J is TRBJ2-7, with D unclear. Per germline, CDR1 SGHTA and CDR2 FQGNSA. This CDR3 is built from 17 residues. Deletions cut 3 bases from V and 1 base from J, with 19 bases between. CDR3 nucleotides: TGTGCCAGCAGCTTCCAAACCTTTAAGGACGGATCCTACGAGCAGTACTTC. As protein: CASSFQTFKDGSYEQYF.

This chain links TRBV5-5 with TRBJ2-1, with a tentative D call TRBD1 (5 bases). Deletions cut 5 bases from V and 0 bases from J, with 12 bases between. CDR3 length equals 15 residues. Germline V gene data show CDR1 as SGHKS and CDR2 as YYEKEE (reference sequence). CDR3 DNA: TGTGCCAGCAGTAGGGGCGTCGTCTCCTACAATGAGCAGTTCTTC. Its protein is CASSRGVVSYNEQFF.